This is a list of T cell receptor beta chains from one sample in a study of technical replicates of blood from several donors. The protocol was immunoSEQ multiplex PCR, while the TCRdb copy is restricted to in-frame clones and leaves out a portion. The sample has 75,000 to 95,000 clones; around 94% are singletons. Sequenced: T cells isolated from PBMCs. All receptors derive from a human donor in good health. CDR3s include the opening cysteine and the closing phenylalanine or tryptophan. Each record gives: J gene, D gene, clone size, V gene, CDR3 DNA, CDR3 protein. D genes are given only for firm matches. Part of the rows lack a size; the others show once, few, many or a class for expanded clones.

j_call: TRBJ1-2; d_call: TRBD1; clone_size: -; v_call: TRBV14; cdr3_nt: TGTGCCAGCAGCCAAGGGACAGGGAAGAATCGTGGCTACACCTTC; cdr3_aa: CASSQGTGKNRGYTF
j_call: TRBJ2-7; d_call: -; clone_size: -; v_call: TRBV6-5; cdr3_nt: TGTGCCAGCAGGCATGGGGCGGACTACGAGCAGTACTTC; cdr3_aa: CASRHGADYEQYF
j_call: TRBJ1-5; d_call: -; clone_size: once; v_call: TRBV21-1; cdr3_nt: TGTGCCAGCAGCAAATGGGACAGGAGGGTCGGGGAGTATAGCAATCAGCCCCAGCATTTT; cdr3_aa: CASSKWDRRVGEYSNQPQHF
j_call: TRBJ2-7; d_call: -; clone_size: -; v_call: TRBV6-1; cdr3_nt: TGTGCCGCCGACAGGAGCCCCTACGAGCAGTACTTC; cdr3_aa: CAADRSPYEQYF
j_call: TRBJ2-1; d_call: TRBD2; clone_size: once; v_call: TRBV5-4; cdr3_nt: TGTGCCAGCAGCTTGGACGGCGGGGGGTTTTCCTACAATGAGCAGTTCTTC; cdr3_aa: CASSLDGGGFSYNEQFF
j_call: TRBJ1-1; d_call: -; clone_size: once; v_call: TRBV9; cdr3_nt: TGTGCCAGCAGCGTAGAGGGGAGGGACACTGAAGCTTTCTTT; cdr3_aa: CASSVEGRDTEAFF
j_call: TRBJ1-4; d_call: TRBD1; clone_size: once; v_call: TRBV10-2; cdr3_nt: TGCGCCAGCAGTGAGGTGGGACAGGGGCCTGTGCTGTTTTTT; cdr3_aa: CASSEVGQGPVLFF
j_call: TRBJ2-1; d_call: TRBD1; clone_size: -; v_call: TRBV12-5; cdr3_nt: TGTGCTAGTGGTCCGGGACAGGGAGGTTTCGATGAGCAGTTCTTC; cdr3_aa: CASGPGQGGFDEQFF
j_call: TRBJ2-5; d_call: -; clone_size: -; v_call: TRBV5-4; cdr3_nt: TGTGCCAGCAGCGATGCAGGGGAGAACCAAGAGACCCAGTACTTC; cdr3_aa: CASSDAGENQETQYF
j_call: TRBJ1-3; d_call: TRBD1; clone_size: -; v_call: TRBV13; cdr3_nt: TGTGCCAGCAGCTTAGTACGTAAAATCAACAGGGGGCCCAACTACCGCTCTGGAAACACCATATATTTT; cdr3_aa: CASSLVRKINRGPNYRSGNTIYF
j_call: TRBJ2-3; d_call: TRBD2; clone_size: -; v_call: TRBV6-4; cdr3_nt: TGTGCCAGCAGTGGCGGGGGTGATGGGGATACGCAGTATTTT; cdr3_aa: CASSGGGDGDTQYF
j_call: TRBJ1-4; d_call: -; clone_size: -; v_call: TRBV28; cdr3_nt: TGTGCCAGCAGTACTAACCTTGCAACTAATGAAAAACTGTTTTTT; cdr3_aa: CASSTNLATNEKLFF
j_call: TRBJ1-2; d_call: TRBD1; clone_size: -; v_call: TRBV5-1; cdr3_nt: TGCGCCAGCAGCGATCCGGGACAGGGGATCTATGGCTACACCTTC; cdr3_aa: CASSDPGQGIYGYTF
j_call: TRBJ1-1; d_call: -; clone_size: -; v_call: TRBV9; cdr3_nt: TGTGCCAGCAGCGTCTCGGACACTGAAGCTTTCTTT; cdr3_aa: CASSVSDTEAFF
j_call: TRBJ1-4; d_call: -; clone_size: -; v_call: TRBV6-4; cdr3_nt: TGTGCCAGCAAACCGACGGTGGACTCCCGCACACGAACTAATGAAAAACTGTTTTTT; cdr3_aa: CASKPTVDSRTRTNEKLFF
j_call: TRBJ2-1; d_call: -; clone_size: -; v_call: TRBV7-9; cdr3_nt: TGTGCCAGCAGCCCGGTGCGGGCGGACAATGAGCAGTTCTTC; cdr3_aa: CASSPVRADNEQFF
j_call: TRBJ1-1; d_call: TRBD1; clone_size: -; v_call: TRBV6-5; cdr3_nt: TGTGCCAGCAGCTCAGGGGGCGAAAACACTGAAGCTTTCTTT; cdr3_aa: CASSSGGENTEAFF
j_call: TRBJ2-7; d_call: TRBD1; clone_size: -; v_call: TRBV25-1; cdr3_nt: TGTGCCAGCAGTGCCGGACAGGGACAGTACTTC; cdr3_aa: CASSAGQGQYF
j_call: TRBJ1-6; d_call: TRBD1; clone_size: -; v_call: TRBV11-3; cdr3_nt: TGTGCCAGCAGCTTCGTGCAGGGGGCAGTCGGTTTTAATTCACCCCTCCACTTT; cdr3_aa: CASSFVQGAVGFNSPLHF
j_call: TRBJ1-5; d_call: -; clone_size: few; v_call: TRBV5-1; cdr3_nt: TGCGCCAGCAGCTTGGAGGGAGGGGGTAGTCAGCCCCAGCATTTT; cdr3_aa: CASSLEGGGSQPQHF
j_call: TRBJ2-1; d_call: TRBD2; clone_size: -; v_call: TRBV28; cdr3_nt: TGTGCCAGCAGTTTAACACCCACCACCTTTTCTAGTCGGAGCGGGAGGGTGAATGAGCAGTTCTTC; cdr3_aa: CASSLTPTTFSSRSGRVNEQFF
j_call: TRBJ2-7; d_call: -; clone_size: -; v_call: TRBV27; cdr3_nt: TGTGCCAGCAGTCTCCCGGTTCGGGTTGGAGGGACCTACGAGCAGTACTTC; cdr3_aa: CASSLPVRVGGTYEQYF
j_call: TRBJ1-6; d_call: -; clone_size: -; v_call: TRBV10-3; cdr3_nt: TGTGCCATCAGTGGAACTGAAAGCTCCTATAATTCACCCCTCCACTTT; cdr3_aa: CAISGTESSYNSPLHF
j_call: TRBJ2-1; d_call: TRBD2; clone_size: -; v_call: TRBV5-1; cdr3_nt: TGCGCCAGCAGAAAACCGGCCGCAGGGGTAGCGGGATATATGGGCTCCTACAATGAGCAGTTCTTC; cdr3_aa: CASRKPAAGVAGYMGSYNEQFF
j_call: TRBJ2-7; d_call: TRBD2; clone_size: -; v_call: TRBV5-1; cdr3_nt: TGCGCCAGCAGCTTGGGTAGCGGGGCTACCTACGAGCAGTACTTC; cdr3_aa: CASSLGSGATYEQYF
j_call: TRBJ2-5; d_call: TRBD2; clone_size: -; v_call: TRBV15; cdr3_nt: TGTGCCACCAGCCGACCGGGACTACTCCAAGAGACCCAGTACTTC; cdr3_aa: CATSRPGLLQETQYF
j_call: TRBJ1-5; d_call: TRBD1; clone_size: -; v_call: TRBV2; cdr3_nt: TGTGCCAGCAGTGAAGAGGAGACAGGGGGTCAGCCCCAGCATTTT; cdr3_aa: CASSEEETGGQPQHF
j_call: TRBJ2-5; d_call: -; clone_size: -; v_call: TRBV5-4; cdr3_nt: TGTGCCAGCAGCCCTAGGGGGTGGGAGACCCAGTACTTC; cdr3_aa: CASSPRGWETQYF
j_call: TRBJ2-5; d_call: -; clone_size: -; v_call: TRBV11-3; cdr3_nt: TGTGCCAGCAGCTTAGGACCGAGGGAGACCCAGTACTTC; cdr3_aa: CASSLGPRETQYF
j_call: TRBJ2-1; d_call: -; clone_size: -; v_call: TRBV4-1; cdr3_nt: TGCGCCAGCAGCCAAGGAGTAGCGCGGGGACACAATGAGCAGTTCTTC; cdr3_aa: CASSQGVARGHNEQFF
j_call: TRBJ2-7; d_call: TRBD1; clone_size: -; v_call: TRBV6-5; cdr3_nt: TGTGCCAGCAGTTATCCACAGGGGGAAAACTACGAGCAGTACTTC; cdr3_aa: CASSYPQGENYEQYF
j_call: TRBJ2-3; d_call: -; clone_size: -; v_call: TRBV4-1; cdr3_nt: TGCGCCAGCAGCCAAGGTCAGGGCGGGATATCTGCAGATACGCAGTATTTT; cdr3_aa: CASSQGQGGISADTQYF
j_call: TRBJ2-7; d_call: -; clone_size: -; v_call: TRBV10-2; cdr3_nt: TGCGCCAGCAGTCATAACCGGGACTACGAGCAGTACTTC; cdr3_aa: CASSHNRDYEQYF
j_call: TRBJ1-1; d_call: -; clone_size: few; v_call: TRBV30; cdr3_nt: TGTGCCTGGAACCAGGGTGTCACTGAAGCTTTCTTT; cdr3_aa: CAWNQGVTEAFF
j_call: TRBJ2-7; d_call: TRBD2; clone_size: -; v_call: TRBV6-6; cdr3_nt: TGTGCCAGCGGACACGGGACTAGCATCTACGAGCAGTACTTC; cdr3_aa: CASGHGTSIYEQYF
j_call: TRBJ2-1; d_call: TRBD2; clone_size: -; v_call: TRBV11-3; cdr3_nt: TGTGCCAGCGGGCGTAGCGGGGGGGCGTCCTACAATGAGCAGTTCTTC; cdr3_aa: CASGRSGGASYNEQFF
j_call: TRBJ2-7; d_call: TRBD1; clone_size: -; v_call: TRBV5-4; cdr3_nt: TGTGCCAGCAGCTTGGACCAGGGGGTACGGGTCGAGCAGTACTTC; cdr3_aa: CASSLDQGVRVEQYF
j_call: TRBJ2-7; d_call: -; clone_size: -; v_call: TRBV5-1; cdr3_nt: TGCGCCAGCAGCTTGGTTCCGGGGGTGGGCTACGAGCAGTACTTC; cdr3_aa: CASSLVPGVGYEQYF
j_call: TRBJ2-3; d_call: TRBD2; clone_size: -; v_call: TRBV27; cdr3_nt: TGTGCCAGCAGTAGGGTAGCGGGGGCAGATACGCAGTATTTT; cdr3_aa: CASSRVAGADTQYF
j_call: TRBJ2-3; d_call: TRBD2; clone_size: -; v_call: TRBV28; cdr3_nt: TGTGCCAGCAGTCTAGACCGATTACTAGCGGGAGGGCCGTCATTTAGCACAGATACGCAGTATTTT; cdr3_aa: CASSLDRLLAGGPSFSTDTQYF
j_call: TRBJ2-1; d_call: -; clone_size: -; v_call: TRBV19; cdr3_nt: TGTGCCAGTAGCCCAGGGAATTACAATGAGCAGTTCTTC; cdr3_aa: CASSPGNYNEQFF
j_call: TRBJ2-7; d_call: -; clone_size: -; v_call: TRBV5-8; cdr3_nt: TGTGCCAGCAGCTTGGGAGGGACTCCAATCCCCTACGAGCAGTACTTC; cdr3_aa: CASSLGGTPIPYEQYF
j_call: TRBJ2-2; d_call: TRBD1; clone_size: -; v_call: TRBV5-1; cdr3_nt: TGCGCCAGCAGCCCGTGGACAGGGGGCCGGTTAGACACCGGGGAGCTGTTTTTT; cdr3_aa: CASSPWTGGRLDTGELFF
j_call: TRBJ2-1; d_call: TRBD2; clone_size: -; v_call: TRBV6-5; cdr3_nt: TGTGCCAGCAGTCCCGGGGCTAGCGGGAGAAATGAGCAGTTCTTC; cdr3_aa: CASSPGASGRNEQFF
j_call: TRBJ1-5; d_call: TRBD1; clone_size: -; v_call: TRBV6-1; cdr3_nt: TGTGCCAGCAGGGGACAGGGTGATCAGCCCCAGCATTTT; cdr3_aa: CASRGQGDQPQHF
j_call: TRBJ2-7; d_call: TRBD2; clone_size: -; v_call: TRBV27; cdr3_nt: TGTGCCAGCAGTTTTGCTAGCGGGATCGCCTACGAGCAGTACTTC; cdr3_aa: CASSFASGIAYEQYF
j_call: TRBJ1-5; d_call: -; clone_size: -; v_call: TRBV28; cdr3_nt: TGTGCCAGCAGTCCCCCGGGGTCTGGGCAGCCCCAGCATTTT; cdr3_aa: CASSPPGSGQPQHF
j_call: TRBJ2-7; d_call: -; clone_size: -; v_call: TRBV19; cdr3_nt: TGTGCCAGTAGTATAGTGAACAGAGACTACGAGCAGTACTTC; cdr3_aa: CASSIVNRDYEQYF
j_call: TRBJ2-1; d_call: -; clone_size: -; v_call: TRBV5-6; cdr3_nt: TGTGCCAGCAGTTTGGGGCTAGCCCTCAATGAGCAGTTCTTC; cdr3_aa: CASSLGLALNEQFF
j_call: TRBJ2-7; d_call: TRBD2; clone_size: -; v_call: TRBV5-1; cdr3_nt: TGCGCCAGCAGCTTGGACGGGGGGGGCAGGCGATCTTCCTACGAGCAGTACTTC; cdr3_aa: CASSLDGGGRRSSYEQYF
j_call: TRBJ2-1; d_call: TRBD2; clone_size: -; v_call: TRBV4-1; cdr3_nt: TGCGCCAGCAGCCACCCGTCTAGCGGGGGGGACTACAATGAGCAGTTCTTC; cdr3_aa: CASSHPSSGGDYNEQFF
j_call: TRBJ2-1; d_call: -; clone_size: -; v_call: TRBV29-1; cdr3_nt: TGCAGCGTTGAAGACCAGATCTCGATTGAGCAGTTCTTC; cdr3_aa: CSVEDQISIEQFF
j_call: TRBJ1-2; d_call: -; clone_size: -; v_call: TRBV30; cdr3_nt: TGTGCCTGGAGTGGACAGAATAACTATGGCTACACCTTC; cdr3_aa: CAWSGQNNYGYTF
j_call: TRBJ1-1; d_call: -; clone_size: -; v_call: TRBV28; cdr3_nt: TGTGCCAGCAGACCCACAGCCTTGTCAGCTTTCTTT; cdr3_aa: CASRPTALSAFF